This entry describes one TCR beta chain. Its antigen is currently unknown. The protocol was immunoSEQ multiplex PCR, while the TCRdb copy is restricted to in-frame clones and leaves out a portion. The sample lists 37,000 or so clones; about 88% were seen once. These data are taken from a study of STAT3 mutations in large granular lymphocyte leukemia. Study results and limitations: Some patients had dominant TCR clones larger than their STAT3 mutant burden. Variable sampling intervals and differing treatment regimens complicated linking therapy response to TCR clonal burden changes. At least one immunodominant TCR beta clonotype appeared in every T-cell large granular lymphocyte leukemia patient. In about 35% of the 18 patients, new TCR clonotypes emerged after therapy. Clonal expansion was inferred from other time points because no sample existed at each clone's first appearance.

Germline assignment: CDR1 KGHSH and CDR2 LQKENI. The CDR3 spans 14 residues. V was clipped by 2 bases and J by 6 bases, with 14 bases between them. The chain has TRBV18 and TRBJ2-7, with D unclear. Sample: PBMCs. This TCR was sampled from a human donor with T large granular lymphocyte leukemia. Some clones in this sample may be carry-over from other donors' samples. The CDR3 loop reads CASSPVYPGSEQYF. The CDR3 bases are TGTGCCAGCTCACCAGTTTACCCGGGTAGCGAGCAGTACTTC.